This T cell receptor (beta chain) was sequenced in a study of early T cells in non-severe SARS-CoV-2 infection. Study-wide context: It was bulk RNA from unsorted whole blood that was sequenced, and the chains were unpaired.

Germline V gene lookup returns CDR1 SGHAT and CDR2 FQNNGV. V shed 3 bases and J shed 7 bases, with 16 bases lying between them. The CDR3 is 14 residues long. Individual cDNA molecules carried attached unique molecular identifiers. TCRdb reanalysed the 5' RACE reads using MiXCR and keeps one entry per CDR3 protein. Of around 60,000 distinct CDR3 sequences listed, 10% to 15% were seen once; the top ten hold around 4.2%. This clonotype was found a few times. Its antigen is unknown. Study-wide results and caveats: There was a bias toward anti-spike CD8 responses in VDJdb matching, which missed private and CD4 specificities.

The chain couples TRBV11-2 to TRBJ2-7; a possible D gene is TRBD2 (5 bases). The sample taken for sequencing was whole blood. This sequence was found in an adult who was a healthcare worker with PCR-confirmed SARS-CoV-2 infection or an uninfected control (not recorded which). The CDR3 DNA follows: TGTGCCAGCAGCTTTGGTCTCCCTCGAGGGGAGCAGTACTTC. Its translation is CASSFGLPRGEQYF.